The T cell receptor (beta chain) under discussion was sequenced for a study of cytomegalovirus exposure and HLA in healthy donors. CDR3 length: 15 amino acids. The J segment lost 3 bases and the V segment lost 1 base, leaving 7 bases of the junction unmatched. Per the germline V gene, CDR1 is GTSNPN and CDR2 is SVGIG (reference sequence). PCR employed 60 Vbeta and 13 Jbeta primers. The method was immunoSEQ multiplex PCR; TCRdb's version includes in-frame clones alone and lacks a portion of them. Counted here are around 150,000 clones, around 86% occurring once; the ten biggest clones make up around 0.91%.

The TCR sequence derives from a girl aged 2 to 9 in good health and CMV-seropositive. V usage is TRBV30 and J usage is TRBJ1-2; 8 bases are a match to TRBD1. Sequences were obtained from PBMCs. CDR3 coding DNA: TGTGCCTGGAGTGATCGGACAGGGCGGCACTATGGCTACACCTTC. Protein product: CAWSDRTGRHYGYTF. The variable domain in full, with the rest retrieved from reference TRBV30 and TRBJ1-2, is SQTIHQWPATLVQPVGSPLSLECTVEGTSNPNLYWYRQAAGRGLQLLFYSVGIGQISSEVPQNLSASRPQDRQFILSSKKLLLSDSGFYLCAWSDRTGRHYGYTFGSGTRLTVV.